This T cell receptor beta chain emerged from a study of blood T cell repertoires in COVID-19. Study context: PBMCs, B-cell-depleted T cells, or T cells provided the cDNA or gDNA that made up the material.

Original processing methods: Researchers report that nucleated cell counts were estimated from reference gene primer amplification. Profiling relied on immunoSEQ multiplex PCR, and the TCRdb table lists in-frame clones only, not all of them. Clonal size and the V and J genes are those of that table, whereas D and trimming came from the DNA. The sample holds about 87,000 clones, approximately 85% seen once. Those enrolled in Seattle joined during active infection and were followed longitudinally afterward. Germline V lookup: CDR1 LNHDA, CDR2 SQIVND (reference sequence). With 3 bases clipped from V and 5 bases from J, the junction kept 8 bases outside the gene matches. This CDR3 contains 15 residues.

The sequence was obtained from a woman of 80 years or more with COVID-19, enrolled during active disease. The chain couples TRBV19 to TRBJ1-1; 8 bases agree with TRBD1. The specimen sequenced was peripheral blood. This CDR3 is CASSIPDRGGTEAFF. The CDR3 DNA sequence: TGTGCCAGTAGTATCCCCGACAGGGGAGGTACTGAAGCTTTCTTT. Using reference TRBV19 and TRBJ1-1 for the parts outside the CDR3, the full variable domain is DGGITQSPKYLFRKEGQNVTLSCEQNLNHDAMYWYRQDPGQGLRLIYYSQIVNDFQKGDIAEGYSVSREKKESFPLTVTSAQKNPTAFYLCASSIPDRGGTEAFFGQGTRLTVV.